These T cell receptor beta chains were read from a single sample in a study of cytomegalovirus exposure and HLA in healthy donors. Generated by immunoSEQ multiplex PCR, the TCRdb table keeps only in-frame clones and is missing some. Of about 200,000 clones listed, about 81% were seen once; the top ten hold 5.5% to 7.5%. The sequencing input was PBMCs. These receptors were taken from a woman aged 45-65 years in good health and CMV-seropositive. CDR3s include the opening cysteine and the closing phenylalanine or tryptophan. Fields, in order: CDR3 length, J gene, D gene, V gene, clone size, CDR3 protein, CDR3 DNA. A D gene is named only where the DNA matches it firmly. The listing skips clone size in some rows; elsewhere it reads once, few, many or a size class.

>15|TRBJ2-1|TRBD2|TRBV19|NA
CASSRTSGIGDEQFF
TGTGCCAGTAGCCGGACTAGCGGGATTGGGGATGAGCAGTTCTTC
>16|TRBJ2-1|TRBD2|TRBV2|NA
CASRRFGTSGRGEQFF
TGTGCCAGCAGGCGTTTCGGGACTAGCGGGAGAGGTGAGCAGTTCTTC
>14|TRBJ2-1|TRBD2|TRBV5-1|NA
CASRKREDYNEQFF
TGCGCCAGCAGAAAGCGGGAGGATTACAATGAGCAGTTCTTC
>15|TRBJ2-6|NA|TRBV6-5|NA
CASSSGVHGANVLTF
TGTGCCAGCAGTTCCGGGGTCCATGGGGCCAACGTCCTGACTTTC
>15|TRBJ2-1|TRBD2|TRBV5-1|NA
CASSLERGIYNEQFF
TGCGCCAGCAGCTTGGAGCGGGGTATATACAATGAGCAGTTCTTC
>14|TRBJ1-1|NA|TRBV6-5|NA
CASSYSAWATEAFF
TGTGCCAGCAGTTACTCGGCCTGGGCCACTGAAGCTTTCTTT
>14|TRBJ2-2|NA|TRBV29-1|NA
CSVKLGSSTGELFF
TGCAGCGTAAAACTAGGGAGTAGCACCGGGGAGCTGTTTTTT
>14|TRBJ1-4|NA|TRBV6-5|NA
CASSGAGTGEKLFF
TGTGCCAGCAGTGGCGCGGGAACCGGAGAAAAACTGTTTTTT
>17|TRBJ1-4|NA|TRBV5-1|NA
CASTPGVLSSTNEKLFF
TGCGCCAGCACCCCGGGGGTATTATCTTCAACTAATGAAAAACTGTTTTTT
>13|TRBJ1-2|TRBD1|TRBV5-1|NA
CASSTGQGYGYTF
TGCGCCAGCAGCACCGGACAGGGGTACGGCTACACCTTC
>14|TRBJ2-7|TRBD1|TRBV28|NA
CASSSSPDRGEQYF
TGTGCCAGCAGTTCTTCTCCGGACAGGGGCGAGCAGTACTTC
>13|TRBJ1-1|NA|TRBV5-8|NA
CASSLNLNTEAFF
TGTGCCAGCAGCTTAAACTTGAACACTGAAGCTTTCTTT
>13|TRBJ1-2|NA|TRBV7-2|few
CASSDGEAYGYTF
TGTGCCAGCAGCGATGGCGAGGCATATGGCTACACCTTC
>13|TRBJ2-3|NA|TRBV7-9|NA
CASSLEEAYTQYF
TGTGCCAGCAGCTTAGAAGAAGCCTATACGCAGTATTTT
>14|TRBJ2-1|TRBD1|TRBV19|NA
CASSSQGAENEQFF
TGTGCCAGTAGCTCACAGGGGGCGGAGAATGAGCAGTTCTTC
>14|TRBJ2-7|TRBD2|TRBV6-4|once
CASPWASGTYEQYF
TGTGCCAGTCCGTGGGCTAGCGGGACCTACGAGCAGTACTTC
>14|TRBJ1-2|NA|TRBV6-5|NA
CASSYSNRNYGYTF
TGTGCCAGCAGTTACTCGAACAGAAACTATGGCTACACCTTC
>15|TRBJ2-1|TRBD2|TRBV12-5|NA
CASGPGSGGGNEQFF
TGTGCTAGTGGCCCCGGAAGCGGGGGGGGGAATGAGCAGTTCTTC
>13|TRBJ1-1|NA|TRBV5-1|few
CASSFTSNTEAFF
TGCGCCAGCAGCTTTACATCGAACACTGAAGCTTTCTTT
>16|TRBJ2-3|NA|TRBV19|NA
CASSIPGVSGTDTQYF
TGTGCCAGTAGTATCCCAGGGGTCTCGGGCACAGATACGCAGTATTTT
>15|TRBJ2-7|NA|TRBV6-5|few
CASSSTGTAAYEQYF
TGTGCCAGCAGTTCAACCGGGACTGCCGCCTACGAGCAGTACTTC
>15|TRBJ2-5|NA|TRBV5-5|NA
CASSLSGSFQETQYF
TGTGCCAGCAGCTTGAGTGGGAGCTTTCAAGAGACCCAGTACTTC
>18|TRBJ2-7|NA|TRBV18|NA
CASSPRDSGTADSYEQYF
TGTGCCAGCTCACCACGGGACTCCGGGACAGCGGACTCCTACGAGCAGTACTTC
>14|TRBJ2-4|NA|TRBV29-1|NA
CSVEEGLAKNIQYF
TGCAGCGTTGAGGAGGGCCTAGCCAAAAACATTCAGTACTTC
>13|TRBJ2-7|NA|TRBV7-6|once
CASSAGRLYEQYF
TGTGCCAGCAGCGCGGGACGGCTCTACGAGCAGTACTTC
>13|TRBJ2-5|NA|TRBV10-3|NA
CAISSEAQETQYF
TGTGCCATCAGCTCCGAGGCCCAAGAGACCCAGTACTTC
>13|TRBJ1-1|NA|TRBV5-1|NA
CASSITKNTEAFF
TGCGCCAGCAGCATCACAAAGAACACTGAAGCTTTCTTT
>16|TRBJ2-1|TRBD1|TRBV5-4|NA
CASSAPRTGEHNEQFF
TGTGCCAGCAGCGCCCCTCGGACAGGGGAACACAATGAGCAGTTCTTC
>16|TRBJ2-7|TRBD2|TRBV6-5|NA
CASSYGDGGGPYEQYF
TGTGCCAGCAGTTACGGGGATGGGGGGGGTCCCTACGAGCAGTACTTC
>14|TRBJ1-2|NA|TRBV19|once
CASSIDGGSAAGTF
TGTGCCAGTAGTATTGATGGAGGGTCCGCCGCGGGCACCTTC
>13|TRBJ2-5|TRBD1|TRBV10-3|once
CAISVDREGEQYF
TGTGCCATCAGTGTAGACAGGGAAGGGGAGCAGTACTTC
>12|TRBJ1-1|NA|TRBV7-9|NA
CSSSFSGTEAFF
TGTTCCAGCAGCTTTTCAGGTACTGAAGCTTTCTTT
>17|TRBJ2-7|TRBD2|TRBV28|few
CASSLLAGALETYEQYF
TGTGCCAGCAGTTTACTAGCGGGAGCTCTAGAGACCTACGAGCAGTACTTC
>16|TRBJ1-3|NA|TRBV19|NA
CASSRPTGASGNTIYF
TGTGCCAGTAGTAGACCGACAGGAGCCTCTGGAAACACCATATATTTT
>16|TRBJ2-7|NA|TRBV6-1|once
CASSEGWSGRYYEQYF
TGTGCCAGCAGTGAAGGATGGTCAGGGAGGTACTACGAGCAGTACTTC
>17|TRBJ2-1|NA|TRBV15|NA
CATRPAGGGFTPREQFF
TGTGCCACCAGGCCCGCTGGTGGGGGGTTCACCCCCAGGGAGCAGTTCTTC
>16|TRBJ1-4|TRBD1|TRBV28|NA
CASSPGQPSTNEKLFF
TGTGCCAGCTCTCCGGGACAGCCTTCAACTAATGAAAAACTGTTTTTT
>14|TRBJ1-1|NA|TRBV2|NA
CASSFAGLNTEAFF
TGTGCCAGCTCCTTTGCAGGGTTGAACACTGAAGCTTTCTTT
>13|TRBJ2-1|NA|TRBV5-1|NA
CASGPGGIDEQFF
TGCGCCTCTGGTCCAGGGGGGATCGATGAGCAGTTCTTC
>13|TRBJ1-3|NA|TRBV9|NA
CASSYGQGNTIYF
TGTGCCAGCAGCTACGGACAAGGAAACACCATATATTTT
>14|TRBJ1-2|NA|TRBV18|NA
CASSPFNRTYGYTF
TGTGCCAGCTCACCATTTAACAGGACCTATGGCTACACCTTC
>15|TRBJ1-1|TRBD1|TRBV19|NA
CASSDSGGGYTEAFF
TGTGCCAGTAGTGATTCAGGGGGCGGGTACACTGAAGCTTTCTTT
>16|TRBJ2-1|TRBD2|TRBV7-7|NA
CASSLSGTSGYNEQFF
TGTGCTAGCAGCTTATCTGGGACTAGCGGCTACAATGAGCAGTTCTTC
>14|TRBJ2-2|NA|TRBV18|once
CASSPGQGTGELFF
TGTGCCAGCTCACCGGGGCAGGGCACCGGGGAGCTGTTTTTT
>14|TRBJ2-7|TRBD1|TRBV28|NA
CASRVRDRNYEQYF
TGTGCCAGCAGGGTCCGGGACAGAAACTACGAGCAGTACTTC